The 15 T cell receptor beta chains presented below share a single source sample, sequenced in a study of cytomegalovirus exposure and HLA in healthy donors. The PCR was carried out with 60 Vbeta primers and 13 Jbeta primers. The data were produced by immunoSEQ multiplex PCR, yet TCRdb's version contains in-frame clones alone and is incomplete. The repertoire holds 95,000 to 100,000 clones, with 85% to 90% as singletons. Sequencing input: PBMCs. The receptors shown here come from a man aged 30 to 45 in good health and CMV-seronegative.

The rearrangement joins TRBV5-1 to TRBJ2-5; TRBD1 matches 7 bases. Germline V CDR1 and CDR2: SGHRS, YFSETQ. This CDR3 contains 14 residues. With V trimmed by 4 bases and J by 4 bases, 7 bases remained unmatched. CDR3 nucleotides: TGCGCCAGCAGCCCGAGACAGGGAAGAGAGACCCAGTACTTC. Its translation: CASSPRQGRETQYF.

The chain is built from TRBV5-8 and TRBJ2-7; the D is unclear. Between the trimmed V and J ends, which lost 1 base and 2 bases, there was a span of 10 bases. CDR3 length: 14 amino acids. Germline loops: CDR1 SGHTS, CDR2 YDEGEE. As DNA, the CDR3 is TGTGCCAGCAGCTTGAACAGAAAAACCTACGAGCAGTACTTC. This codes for CASSLNRKTYEQYF.

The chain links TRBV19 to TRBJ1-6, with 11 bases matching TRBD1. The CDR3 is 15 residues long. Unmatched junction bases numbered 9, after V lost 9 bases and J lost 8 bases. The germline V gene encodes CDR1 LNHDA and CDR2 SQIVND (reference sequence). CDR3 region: CASKRQGQGDSPLHF. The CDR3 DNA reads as TGTGCCAGCAAACGGCAGGGACAGGGGGATTCACCCCTCCACTTT.

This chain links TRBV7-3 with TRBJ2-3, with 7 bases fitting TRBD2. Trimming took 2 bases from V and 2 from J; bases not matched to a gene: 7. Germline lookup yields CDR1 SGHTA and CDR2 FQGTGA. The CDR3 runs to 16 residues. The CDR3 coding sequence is TGTGCCAGCAGCTTAGGGACTAACGGGTTCACAGATACGCAGTATTTT. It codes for CASSLGTNGFTDTQYF.

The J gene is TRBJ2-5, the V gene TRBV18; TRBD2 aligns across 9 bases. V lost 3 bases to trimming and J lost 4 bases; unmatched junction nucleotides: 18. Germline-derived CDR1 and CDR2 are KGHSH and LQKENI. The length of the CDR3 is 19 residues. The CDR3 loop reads CASSPLRVSGRTGGETQYF. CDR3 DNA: TGTGCCAGCTCACCGCTAAGGGTGAGCGGGAGGACCGGGGGAGAGACCCAGTACTTC.

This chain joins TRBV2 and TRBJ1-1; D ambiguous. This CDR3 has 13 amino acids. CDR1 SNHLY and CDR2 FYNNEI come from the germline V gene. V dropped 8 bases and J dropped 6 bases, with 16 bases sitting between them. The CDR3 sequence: CASREGQISEAFF. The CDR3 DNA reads TGTGCCAGCCGGGAAGGGCAGATATCTGAAGCTTTCTTT.

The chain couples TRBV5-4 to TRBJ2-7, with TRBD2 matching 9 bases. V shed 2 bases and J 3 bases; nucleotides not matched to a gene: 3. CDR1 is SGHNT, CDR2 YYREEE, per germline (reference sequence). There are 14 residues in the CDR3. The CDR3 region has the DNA TGTGCCAGCAGCTTAGCGGGGGGCCTCTACGAGCAGTACTTC. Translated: CASSLAGGLYEQYF.

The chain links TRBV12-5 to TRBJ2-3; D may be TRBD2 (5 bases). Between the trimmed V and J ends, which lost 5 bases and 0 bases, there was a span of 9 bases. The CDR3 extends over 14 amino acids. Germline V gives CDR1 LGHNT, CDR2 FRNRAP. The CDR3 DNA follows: TGTGCTAGTGGTCCGGGGATTAGCACAGATACGCAGTATTTT. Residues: CASGPGISTDTQYF.

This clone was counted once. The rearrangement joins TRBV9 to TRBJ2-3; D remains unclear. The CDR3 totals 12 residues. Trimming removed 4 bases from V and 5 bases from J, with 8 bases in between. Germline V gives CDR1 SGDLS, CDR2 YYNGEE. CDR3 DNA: TGTGCCAGCAGCCCCTTACTAGATACGCAGTATTTT. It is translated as CASSPLLDTQYF.

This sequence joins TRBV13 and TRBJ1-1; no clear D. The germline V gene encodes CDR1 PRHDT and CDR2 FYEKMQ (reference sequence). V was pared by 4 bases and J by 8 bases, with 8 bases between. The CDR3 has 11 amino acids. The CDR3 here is CASSSGTEAFF. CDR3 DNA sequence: TGTGCCAGCAGCTCCGGTACCGAAGCTTTCTTT.

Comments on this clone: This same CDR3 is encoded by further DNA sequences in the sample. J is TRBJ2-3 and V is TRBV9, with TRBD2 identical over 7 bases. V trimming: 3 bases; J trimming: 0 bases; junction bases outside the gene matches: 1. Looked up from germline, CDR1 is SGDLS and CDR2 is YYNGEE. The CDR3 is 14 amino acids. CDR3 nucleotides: TGTGCCAGCAGCGGTAGCGGGAGCACAGATACGCAGTATTTT. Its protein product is CASSGSGSTDTQYF.

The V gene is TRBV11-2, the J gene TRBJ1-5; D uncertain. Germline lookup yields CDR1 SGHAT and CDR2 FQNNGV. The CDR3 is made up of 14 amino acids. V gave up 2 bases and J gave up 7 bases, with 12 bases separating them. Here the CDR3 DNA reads TGTGCCAGCAGCTTAAGTTCCGTGAGGCAGCCCCAGCATTTT. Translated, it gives CASSLSSVRQPQHF.

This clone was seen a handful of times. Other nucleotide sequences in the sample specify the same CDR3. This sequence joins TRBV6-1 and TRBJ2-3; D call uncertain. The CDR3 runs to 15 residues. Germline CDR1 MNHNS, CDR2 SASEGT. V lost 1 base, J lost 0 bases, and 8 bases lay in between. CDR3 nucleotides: TGTGCCAGCAGTGAAGTCGGCGGTAGCACAGATACGCAGTATTTT. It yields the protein CASSEVGGSTDTQYF.

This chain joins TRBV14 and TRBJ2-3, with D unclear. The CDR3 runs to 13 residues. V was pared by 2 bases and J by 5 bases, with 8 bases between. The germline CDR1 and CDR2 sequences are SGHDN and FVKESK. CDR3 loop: CASSQLKLDTQYF. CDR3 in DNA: TGTGCCAGCAGCCAATTAAAGCTAGATACGCAGTATTTT.

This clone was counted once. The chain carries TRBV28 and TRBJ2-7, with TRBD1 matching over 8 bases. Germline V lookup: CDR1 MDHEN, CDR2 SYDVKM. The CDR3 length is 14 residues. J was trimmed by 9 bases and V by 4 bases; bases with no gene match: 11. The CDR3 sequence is CASSSGQGSRGQYF. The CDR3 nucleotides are TGTGCCAGCAGTTCCGGACAGGGCTCTCGCGGGCAGTACTTC.